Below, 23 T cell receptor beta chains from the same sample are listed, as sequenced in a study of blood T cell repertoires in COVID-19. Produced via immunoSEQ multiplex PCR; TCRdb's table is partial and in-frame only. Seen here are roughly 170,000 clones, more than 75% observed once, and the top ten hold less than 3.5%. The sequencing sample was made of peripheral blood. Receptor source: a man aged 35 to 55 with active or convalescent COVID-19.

The CDR3 loop reads CASSGQGNTGELFF. CDR3 DNA: TGTGCCAGCAGCGGACAGGGAAACACCGGGGAGCTGTTTTTT. The chain links TRBV11-3 to TRBJ2-2; 8 bases agree with TRBD1. Trimming took 5 bases from V and 2 from J; bases not matched to a gene: 1. Germline assignment: CDR1 SGHNT and CDR2 YENEEA. The CDR3 loop spans 14 amino acids.

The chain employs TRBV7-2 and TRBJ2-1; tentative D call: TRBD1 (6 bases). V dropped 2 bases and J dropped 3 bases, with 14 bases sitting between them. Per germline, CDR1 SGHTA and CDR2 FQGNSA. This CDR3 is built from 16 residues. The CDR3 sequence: CASSLTGTTSYNEQFF. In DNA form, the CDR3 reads TGTGCCAGCAGCTTAACCGGGACAACCAGCTACAATGAGCAGTTCTTC.

CDR3 DNA sequence: TGTGCCAGTACCGTACTAGCTGCGGTGGGCTACAATGAGCAGTTCTTC. Encoded protein: CASTVLAAVGYNEQFF. The rearrangement joins TRBV19 to TRBJ2-1, with a weak D call TRBD2 (6 bases). The germline gives CDR1 LNHDA, CDR2 SQIVND (reference sequence). The CDR3 is 16 residues long. V lost 7 bases and J 3 bases, leaving 19 bases between the germline ends.

CDR3 DNA sequence: TGCGCCAGCAGCCCGGGGGTTAATCAGCCCCAGCATTTT. It encodes CASSPGVNQPQHF. The gene calls are TRBV5-1 and TRBJ1-5; perhaps TRBD1 as D (5 bases). With 4 bases removed from V and 4 bases from J, the gap between germline ends came to 9 bases. Germline assignment: CDR1 SGHRS and CDR2 YFSETQ. This CDR3 comprises 13 residues.

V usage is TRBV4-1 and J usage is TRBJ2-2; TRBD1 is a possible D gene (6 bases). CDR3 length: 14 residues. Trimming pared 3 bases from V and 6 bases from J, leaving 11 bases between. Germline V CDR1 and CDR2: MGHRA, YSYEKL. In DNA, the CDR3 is TGCGCCAGCAGCCATTCAGGGGCCCCCGGGGAGCTGTTTTTT. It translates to CASSHSGAPGELFF.

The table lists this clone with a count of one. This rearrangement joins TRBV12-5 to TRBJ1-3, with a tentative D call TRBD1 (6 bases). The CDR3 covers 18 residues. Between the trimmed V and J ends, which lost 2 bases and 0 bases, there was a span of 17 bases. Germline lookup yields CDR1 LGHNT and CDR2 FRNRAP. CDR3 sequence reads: CASGLTIRTVISGNTIYF. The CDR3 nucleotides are TGTGCTAGTGGTTTGACTATCCGGACAGTGATCTCTGGAAACACCATATATTTT.

The CDR3 sequence: CASSLTGGNYEQYF. CDR3 in DNA: TGTGCCAGCAGTTTGACAGGTGGGAACTACGAGCAGTACTTC. V and J are TRBV28 and TRBJ2-7; a possible D gene is TRBD1 (6 bases). The CDR3 totals 14 residues. Trimming removed 3 bases from V and 3 bases from J, with 12 bases in between. Germline-derived CDR1 and CDR2 are MDHEN and SYDVKM. Drawing the rest from reference TRBV28 and TRBJ2-7, the complete variable domain is DVKVTQSSRYLVKRTGEKVFLECVQDMDHENMFWYRQDPGLGLRLIYFSYDVKMKEKGDIPEGYSVSREKKERFSLILESASTNQTSMYLCASSLTGGNYEQYFGPGTRLTVT.

CDR3 DNA sequence: TGTGCCAGCAGCAAAGGCGGGACCCTCGGGGATGAGCAGTTCTTC. Translating gives CASSKGGTLGDEQFF. V and J are TRBV11-3 and TRBJ2-1; D perhaps matches TRBD2 (6 bases). Germline CDR1 is SGHNT and CDR2 is YENEEA. V was cut by 5 bases and J by 8 bases, with 19 bases left in between. The length of the CDR3 is 15 residues. The variable domain in full, completed from reference TRBV11-3 and TRBJ2-1, reads EAGVVQSPRYKIIEKKQPVAFWCNPISGHNTLYWYLQNLGQGPELLIRYENEEAVDDSQLPKDRFSAERLKGVDSTLKIQPAELGDSAVYLCASSKGGTLGDEQFFGPGTRLTVL.

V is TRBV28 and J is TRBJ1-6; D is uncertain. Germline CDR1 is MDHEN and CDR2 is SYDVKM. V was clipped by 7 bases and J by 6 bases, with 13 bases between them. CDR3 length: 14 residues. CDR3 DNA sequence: TGTGCCAGCAATCTCGGCAGGATTAATTCACCCCTCCACTTT. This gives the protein CASNLGRINSPLHF.

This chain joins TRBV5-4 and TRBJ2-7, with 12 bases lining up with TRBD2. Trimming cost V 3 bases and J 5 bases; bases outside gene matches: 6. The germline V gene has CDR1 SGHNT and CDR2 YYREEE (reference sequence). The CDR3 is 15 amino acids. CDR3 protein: CASSSRLAGEDEQYF. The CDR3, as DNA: TGTGCCAGCAGCTCCCGACTAGCGGGGGAGGACGAGCAGTACTTC.

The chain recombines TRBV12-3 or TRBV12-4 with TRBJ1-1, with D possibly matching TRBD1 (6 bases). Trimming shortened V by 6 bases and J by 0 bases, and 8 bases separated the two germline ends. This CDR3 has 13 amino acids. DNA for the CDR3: TGTGCCAGCAGCAGACAGGTGAACACTGAAGCTTTCTTT. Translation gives CASSRQVNTEAFF.

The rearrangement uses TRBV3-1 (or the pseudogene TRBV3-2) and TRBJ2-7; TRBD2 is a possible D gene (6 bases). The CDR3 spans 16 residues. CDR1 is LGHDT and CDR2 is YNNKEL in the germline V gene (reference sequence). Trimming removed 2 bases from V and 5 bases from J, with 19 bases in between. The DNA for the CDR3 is TGTGCCAGCAGCCAACCTGGAGGGGCCCCCGGGGACGAGCAGTACTTC. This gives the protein CASSQPGGAPGDEQYF.

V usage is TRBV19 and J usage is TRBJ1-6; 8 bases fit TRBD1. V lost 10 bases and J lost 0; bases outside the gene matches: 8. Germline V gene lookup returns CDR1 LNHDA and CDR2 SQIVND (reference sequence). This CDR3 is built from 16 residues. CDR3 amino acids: CATKTGASSYNSPLHF. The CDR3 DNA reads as TGTGCCACCAAGACAGGGGCCAGCTCCTATAATTCACCCCTCCACTTT.

The CDR3 bases are TGTGCCAGCAGTCCCTCACCCCCGGGACAGGGTACAGATACGCAGTATTTT. Translation: CASSPSPPGQGTDTQYF. The V gene is TRBV6-6, the J gene TRBJ2-3; 9 bases are a match to TRBD1. In germline, CDR1 is MNHNY, CDR2 SVGAGI (reference sequence). The CDR3 contains 17 residues. After removal of 5 bases from V and 3 bases from J, the junction contained 12 bases not matched to a gene.

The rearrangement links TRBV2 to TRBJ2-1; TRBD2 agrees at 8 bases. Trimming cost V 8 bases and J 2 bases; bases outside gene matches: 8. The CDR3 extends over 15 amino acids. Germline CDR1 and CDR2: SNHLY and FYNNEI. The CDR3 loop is CASAPRREAYNEQFF. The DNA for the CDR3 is TGTGCCAGCGCACCCCGGCGGGAGGCCTACAATGAGCAGTTCTTC.

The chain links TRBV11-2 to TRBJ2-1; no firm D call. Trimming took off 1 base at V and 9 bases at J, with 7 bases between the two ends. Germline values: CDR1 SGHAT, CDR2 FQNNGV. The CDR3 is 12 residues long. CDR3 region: CASSLGVIEQFF. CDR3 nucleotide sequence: TGTGCCAGCAGCTTAGGAGTTATTGAGCAGTTCTTC.

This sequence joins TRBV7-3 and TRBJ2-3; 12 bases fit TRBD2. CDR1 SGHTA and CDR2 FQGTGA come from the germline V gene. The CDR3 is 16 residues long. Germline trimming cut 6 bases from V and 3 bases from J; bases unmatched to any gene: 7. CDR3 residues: CASSQLAGGGTDTQYF. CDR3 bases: TGTGCCAGCAGTCAACTAGCGGGGGGCGGAACAGATACGCAGTATTTT.

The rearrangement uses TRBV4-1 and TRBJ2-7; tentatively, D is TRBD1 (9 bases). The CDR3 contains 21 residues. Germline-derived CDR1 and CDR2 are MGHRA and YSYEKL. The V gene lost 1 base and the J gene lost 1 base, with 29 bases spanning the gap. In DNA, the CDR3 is TGCGCCAGCAGCCAAGCTCCATCCGGGACAGGGACTAGGGCTTGTTCCTACGAGCAGTACTTC. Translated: CASSQAPSGTGTRACSYEQYF.

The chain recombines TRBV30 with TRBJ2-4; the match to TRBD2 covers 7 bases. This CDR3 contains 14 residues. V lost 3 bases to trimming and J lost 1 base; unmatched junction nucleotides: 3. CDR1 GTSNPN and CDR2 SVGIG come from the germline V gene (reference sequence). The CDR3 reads CAWRVGGAKNIQYF. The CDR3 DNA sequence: TGTGCCTGGAGAGTCGGGGGGGCCAAAAACATTCAGTACTTC.

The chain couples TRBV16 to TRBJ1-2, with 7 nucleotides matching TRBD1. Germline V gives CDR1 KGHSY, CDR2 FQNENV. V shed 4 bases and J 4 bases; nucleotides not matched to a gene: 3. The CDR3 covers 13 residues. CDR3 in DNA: TGTGCCAGCAGCCCGGGACAGACCTATGGCTACACCTTC. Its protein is CASSPGQTYGYTF.

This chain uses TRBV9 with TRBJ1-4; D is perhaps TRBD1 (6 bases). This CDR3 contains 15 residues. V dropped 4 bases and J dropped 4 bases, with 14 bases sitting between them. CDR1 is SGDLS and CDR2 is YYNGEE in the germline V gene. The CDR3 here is CASSPDRNINEKLFF. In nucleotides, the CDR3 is TGTGCCAGCAGCCCCGACAGGAACATTAATGAAAAACTGTTTTTT.

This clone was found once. CDR3 nucleotides: TGCGCCAGCGGTGTGGATGGGGGCTCAAACACCATATATTTT. The encoded protein is CASGVDGGSNTIYF. The chain combines TRBV5-1 with TRBJ1-3; TRBD1 is a possible D gene (6 bases). The CDR3 covers 14 residues. Trimming removed 7 bases at V and 6 bases at J, with 17 bases between. Germline-derived CDR1 and CDR2 are SGHRS and YFSETQ. Combining the CDR3 with reference TRBV5-1 and TRBJ1-3 gives the whole variable domain KAGVTQTPRYLIKTRGQQVTLSCSPISGHRSVSWYQQTPGQGLQFLFEYFSETQRNKGNFPGRFSGRQFSNSRSEMNVSTLELGDSALYLCASGVDGGSNTIYFGEGSWLTVV.

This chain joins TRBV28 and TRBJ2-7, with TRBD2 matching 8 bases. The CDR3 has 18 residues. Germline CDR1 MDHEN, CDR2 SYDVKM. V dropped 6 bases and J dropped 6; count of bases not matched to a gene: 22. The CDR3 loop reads CASRFPGGDKKGVREQYF. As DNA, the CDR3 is TGTGCCAGCAGATTCCCCGGGGGGGACAAGAAGGGAGTTCGCGAGCAGTACTTC.